This T cell receptor beta chain was profiled in a study of shared clonotypes between healthy human individuals. The wider study: Researchers assigned three CD4 naive, three CD4 memory, two CD8 naive and one CD8 memory plate to each donor.

Overall study findings and caveats: Generally, estimated richness proved larger in naive subsets than it did in memory subsets. Among donors, sharing of clonotypes was expected to be affected by sequencing depth.

Selected positively for CCR7 and CD45RO-negative, naive CD8 cells excluded terminally differentiated effector memory CD45RA+ cells. V lost 3 bases, J lost 6 bases, and 12 bases lay in between. Germline lookup yields CDR1 SQVTM and CDR2 ANQGSEA. This CDR3 spans 12 amino acids. Clones were read by immunoSEQ multiplex PCR, and TCRdb kept only the in-frame ones, dropping some. The data contain 2 million or so clones, about 94% of them singletons. Note on this clone: As yet, its antigen is unknown.

The chain couples TRBV29-1 to TRBJ2-7; weak D call: TRBD2 (5 bases). The source is a man younger than 30 in good health. Sample: naive CD8+ T cells sorted from blood. Written as DNA, the CDR3 is TGCAGCGTTGAGGAGGTAGGATCCGAGCAGTACTTC. Protein sequence: CSVEEVGSEQYF.